This TCR beta chain was sequenced during a study of blood T cell repertoires in COVID-19 (dated by TCRdb to 2020 to 2021). Some background on the complete study: Samples covering the acute and convalescent phases of COVID-19 were provided by collaborators in the United States, Italy and Spain. The repertoires were released in a freely available public database intended as a resource for research on the immune response to SARS-CoV-2. The prospective study material was composed of cDNA or gDNA derived from T cells, B-cell-depleted T cells, or PBMCs. HLA class I and class II types, where available, came from metadata supplied by the sample provider rather than from assay-based typing. The samples were drawn from the first 160 participants of the ongoing ImmuneRACE study and from 1,254 subjects provided by 6 global collaborators. Sample metadata almost always included a de-identified subject ID, COVID-19 status, age in years and sex. The dataset comprised deeply sampled blood TCRbeta repertoires from subjects exposed to, actively infected with, or recovered from COVID-19.

On this clone: This receptor's antigen is unknown. There are no base qualities to consult, and no much larger clone falls within one base.

What the work shows at the level of the full study, not this receptor alone: Clinical and demographic metadata were provided uncurated, with the amount varying by source and participant.

TCRbeta CDR3 regions were amplified from genomic DNA using the immunoSEQ Assay, a bias-controlled multiplex PCR. In the authors' own workflow: Nucleated cell counts per sample were estimated from amplification of reference gene primers within the assay. To quantify the absolute abundance of each unique TCRbeta CDR3 rearrangement, sequence reads were collapsed and filtered. Productive Simpson clonality was computed per sample as the square root of Simpson's diversity index over productive rearrangements. Entries here come from immuneACCESS through TCRdb and include only in-frame sequences with V and J called. Some clones fail to appear in such tables; in the studies checked, an unresolved V gene covers under half of the shortfall, and the cause of the remainder is unknown. V and J calls and clone size follow that table, whereas D and trimming were derived from the DNA. The sample table records 150,000 to 200,000 clones; 75% to 85% of these occur just once. 4.5% to 7.5% of the sample is taken by the ten largest.

V is shortened by 0 bases, J by 4 bases, and the region joining them spans 8 bases. The CDR3 goes from the cysteine to the phenylalanine over 14 residues. CDR3 DNA is the only sequence kept; it has 42 bases, read in frame from the first base. The germline V gene supplies CDR1 SGHAT and CDR2 FQNNGV. Enrolling through a virtual design, the prospective study's participants ranged in age from roughly 18 to 95 years and lived across roughly 24 United States geographic areas. Cohort assignment in the prospective study relied on participant-reported clinical history from a screening survey and a study questionnaire. Recovered participants in ImmuneRACE Cohort 3 were defined as having two consecutive negative NP/OP PCR tests, clearance from a healthcare professional, or resolution of symptoms. In the prospective study, whole blood, serum and a nasopharyngeal or oropharyngeal swab were collected from each participant by mobile phlebotomists. Additional blood draws and questionnaires over an approximately 2-month period could optionally be provided by prospective study participants. Blood samples from the prospective study were shipped frozen or at room temperature prior to DNA extraction.

The sequence derives from a man in his forties who had recovered from COVID-19. The specimen sequenced was PBMCs or T cells enriched from blood (not recorded which). This receptor chain uses TRBV11-2 and TRBJ2-3; the D gene is possibly TRBD2, with 5 bases matching. The DNA reads as follows: TGTGCCAGCAGCTTAGACCGAGCGGCAGATACGCAGTATTTT. Translated, this gives CASSLDRAADTQYF.